The clone carrying this TCR beta chain was observed a handful of times. Its antigen is undetermined. MiXCR was run by TCRdb on the RT-PCR reads, yielding one entry per CDR3 protein. The data hold 490,000 or so distinct CDR3 sequences, with about 7.6% observed a single time. The V segment lost 3 bases and the J segment 5 bases; nucleotides outside the gene matches: 9. The CDR3 is 16 amino acids. Germline V gene data show CDR1 as DFQATT and CDR2 as SNEGSKA (reference sequence). The data originate from a study of response to subunit inactivated influenza vaccine. General study results and limits: Each seasonal influenza vaccination recruits few new T cells, the authors suggested.

The sequenced sample was PBMCs from blood, obtained less than 30 months after vaccination. This receptor was obtained from a man aged 50 to 69 who received an inactivated influenza vaccine. The chain has TRBV20-1 and TRBJ2-1; 11 bases align to TRBD2. CDR3 amino acids: CSARGLLAGVHNEQFF. CDR3 DNA: TGCAGTGCTAGGGGACTACTAGCGGGAGTGCACAATGAGCAGTTCTTC.